The source of this T cell receptor beta chain is a study of blood T cell repertoires in COVID-19. Background on the study: Acute and convalescent COVID-19 specimens originated in the United States, Italy and Spain.

Germline V gene sequence: CDR1 SGHKS, CDR2 YYEKEE (reference sequence). The CDR3 spans 15 residues. The J segment lost 0 bases and the V segment lost 3 bases, leaving 4 bases of the junction unmatched. Clones were sequenced by immunoSEQ multiplex PCR, and TCRdb holds only the in-frame ones, with some missing. Here the sample spans approximately 210,000 clones, about 93% being singletons. Source material: peripheral blood. This chain links TRBV5-5 with TRBJ1-1; 8 bases map to TRBD1. The TCR comes from a man aged 30 to 39 with COVID-19, enrolled during active disease. CDR3: CASSSRTGMNTEAFF. Here the CDR3 DNA reads TGTGCCAGCAGCTCCCGGACAGGGATGAACACTGAAGCTTTCTTT.